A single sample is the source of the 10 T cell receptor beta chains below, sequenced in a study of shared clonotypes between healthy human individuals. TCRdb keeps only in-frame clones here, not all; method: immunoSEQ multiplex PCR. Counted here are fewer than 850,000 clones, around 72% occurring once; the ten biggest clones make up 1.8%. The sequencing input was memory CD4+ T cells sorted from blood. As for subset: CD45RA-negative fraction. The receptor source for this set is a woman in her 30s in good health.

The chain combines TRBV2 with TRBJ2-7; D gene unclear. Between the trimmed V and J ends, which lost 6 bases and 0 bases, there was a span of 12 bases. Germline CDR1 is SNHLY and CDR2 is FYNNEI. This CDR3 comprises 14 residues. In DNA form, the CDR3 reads TGTGCCAGCAGGAAAGGCTCGACCTCCTACGAGCAGTACTTC. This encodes CASRKGSTSYEQYF.

CDR3 sequence (DNA): TGCAGCGTGCGGGTGTTTATGAACACTGAAGCTTTCTTT. This translates into CSVRVFMNTEAFF. The chain has TRBV29-1 and TRBJ1-1; D not resolved. Germline CDR1 SQVTM, CDR2 ANQGSEA. This CDR3 has 13 residues. V shed 6 bases and J shed 0 bases, with 11 bases lying between them.

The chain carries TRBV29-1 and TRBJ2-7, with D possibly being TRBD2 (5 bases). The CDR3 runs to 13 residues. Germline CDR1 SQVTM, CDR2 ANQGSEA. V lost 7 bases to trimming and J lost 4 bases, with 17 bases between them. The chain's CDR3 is CSAARGVYYEQYF. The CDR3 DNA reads TGCAGCGCCGCTCGGGGAGTATATTACGAGCAGTACTTC.

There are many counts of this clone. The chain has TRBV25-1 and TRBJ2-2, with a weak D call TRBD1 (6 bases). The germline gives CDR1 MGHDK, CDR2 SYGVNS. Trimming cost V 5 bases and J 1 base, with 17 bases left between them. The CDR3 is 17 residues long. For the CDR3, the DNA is TGTGCCAGCAGTTTAAACCGGGACACCCTGAACACCGGGGAGCTGTTTTTT. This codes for CASSLNRDTLNTGELFF. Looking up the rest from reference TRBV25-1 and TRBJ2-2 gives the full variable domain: EADIYQTPRYLVIGTGKKITLECSQTMGHDKMYWYQQDPGMELHLIHYSYGVNSTEKGDLSSESTVSRIRTEHFPLTLESARPSHTSQYLCASSLNRDTLNTGELFFGEGSRLTVL.

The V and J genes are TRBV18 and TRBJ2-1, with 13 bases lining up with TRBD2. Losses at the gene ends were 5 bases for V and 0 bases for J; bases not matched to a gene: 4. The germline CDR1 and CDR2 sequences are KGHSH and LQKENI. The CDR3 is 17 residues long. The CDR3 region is CASSKGLAGSSYNEQFF. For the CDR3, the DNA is TGTGCCAGCTCAAAGGGACTAGCGGGAAGCTCCTACAATGAGCAGTTCTTC.

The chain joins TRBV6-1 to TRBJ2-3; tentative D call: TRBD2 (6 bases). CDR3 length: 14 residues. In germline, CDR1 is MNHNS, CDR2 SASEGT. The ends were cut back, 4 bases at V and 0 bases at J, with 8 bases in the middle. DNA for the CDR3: TGTGCCAGCAGTGTCGGGACTAGCACAGATACGCAGTATTTT. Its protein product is CASSVGTSTDTQYF.

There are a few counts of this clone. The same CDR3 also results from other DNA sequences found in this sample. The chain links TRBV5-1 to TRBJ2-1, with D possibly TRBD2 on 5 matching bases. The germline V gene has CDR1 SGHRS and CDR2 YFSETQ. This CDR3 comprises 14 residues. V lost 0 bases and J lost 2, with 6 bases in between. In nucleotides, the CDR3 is TGCGCCAGCAGCTTGGCCGGGACCTACAATGAGCAGTTCTTC. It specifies CASSLAGTYNEQFF.

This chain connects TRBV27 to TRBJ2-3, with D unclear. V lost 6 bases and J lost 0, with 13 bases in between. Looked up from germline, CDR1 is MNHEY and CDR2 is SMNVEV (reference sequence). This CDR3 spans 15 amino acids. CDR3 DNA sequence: TGTGCCAGCAGCCTAAGTGGGGTTAGCACAGATACGCAGTATTTT. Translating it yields CASSLSGVSTDTQYF.

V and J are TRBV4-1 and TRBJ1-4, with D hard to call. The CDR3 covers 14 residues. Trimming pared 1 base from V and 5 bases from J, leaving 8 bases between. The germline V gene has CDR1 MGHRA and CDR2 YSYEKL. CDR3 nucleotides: TGCGCCAGCAGCCAAGGAGGGATAAATGAAAAACTGTTTTTT. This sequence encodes CASSQGGINEKLFF.

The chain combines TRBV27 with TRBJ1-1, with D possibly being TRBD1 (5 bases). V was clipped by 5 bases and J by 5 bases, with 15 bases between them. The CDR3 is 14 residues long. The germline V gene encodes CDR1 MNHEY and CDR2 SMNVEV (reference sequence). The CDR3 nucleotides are TGTGCCAGCAGTCCGACCCCGAGGACAACTGAAGCTTTCTTT. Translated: CASSPTPRTTEAFF.